Below, 28 T cell receptor beta chains from the same sample are listed, as sequenced in a study of shared clonotypes between healthy human individuals. Repertoires were generated with immunoSEQ multiplex PCR, while TCRdb's copy carries only in-frame clones and drops some. The sample holds approximately 2.3 million clones, approximately 93% seen once. The sequenced material came from naive CD4+ T cells from PBMCs. Subset: CD45RA+ positively selected. Source of these receptors: a man between 18 and 29 years old in good health. Some clones in this sample may be carry-over from other donors' samples.

Here the CDR3 DNA reads TGTGCCAGCAGCCAAACAGCGGGAGGGTACTACGAGCAGTACTTC. Translated, it gives CASSQTAGGYYEQYF. The chain links TRBV6-6 to TRBJ2-7; 10 nucleotides match TRBD2. The CDR3 covers 15 residues. The germline V gene encodes CDR1 MNHNY and CDR2 SVGAGI (reference sequence). Unmatched junction bases numbered 8, after V lost 6 bases and J lost 3 bases.

Concerning this clone: At one boundary the junction diverges from the germline segment, which might be a read error. The chain uses TRBV15 and TRBJ1-2; TRBD1 matches 9 bases. The CDR3 is made up of 12 amino acids. Germline CDR1 is LNHNV and CDR2 is YYDKDF (reference sequence). The CDR3 region is CATSRGRTGESW. The CDR3 DNA reads TGTGCCACCAGCAGGGGGCGGACAGGGGAGAGTTGG.

The gene calls are TRBV18 and TRBJ2-1; D not certain. The germline V gene has CDR1 KGHSH and CDR2 LQKENI. CDR3 length equals 14 residues. Trimming stripped 3 bases from V and 6 bases from J, with 12 bases between. CDR3 residues: CASSPAWPGNEQFF. CDR3 sequence (DNA): TGTGCCAGCTCACCGGCGTGGCCTGGCAATGAGCAGTTCTTC.

The J gene is TRBJ1-2, the V gene TRBV11-2, with D uncertain. Trimming pared 4 bases from V and 4 bases from J, leaving 7 bases between. This CDR3 region has 12 residues. Germline V gene sequence: CDR1 SGHAT, CDR2 FQNNGV. As DNA, the CDR3 is TGTGCCAGCAGCTCTGGCCTCTATGGCTACACCTTC. This sequence encodes CASSSGLYGYTF. Based on the CDR3 plus reference TRBV11-2 and TRBJ1-2, the full variable domain is EAGVAQSPRYKIIEKRQSVAFWCNPISGHATLYWYQQILGQGPKLLIQFQNNGVVDDSQLPKDRFSAERLKGVDSTLKIQPAKLEDSAVYLCASSSGLYGYTFGSGTRLTVV.

This sequence joins TRBV7-2 and TRBJ1-2; D is ambiguous. CDR1 is SGHTA and CDR2 is FQGNSA in the germline V gene. This CDR3 region has 14 residues. V was trimmed by 2 bases and J by 3 bases, leaving 10 bases between them. The CDR3 nucleotides read TGTGCCAGCAGCTTATCTGGTTCCTACTATGGCTACACCTTC. Amino acid sequence: CASSLSGSYYGYTF. The variable domain in full, completed from reference TRBV7-2 and TRBJ1-2, reads GAGVSQSPSNKVTEKGKDVELRCDPISGHTALYWYRQSLGQGLEFLIYFQGNSAPDKSGLPSDRFSAERTGGSVSTLTIQRTQQEDSAVYLCASSLSGSYYGYTFGSGTRLTVV.

Details on this clone: The sample contains more than one DNA sequence encoding this CDR3. The genes are TRBV5-6 and TRBJ2-3, with D unclear. Germline V CDR1 and CDR2: SGHDT, YYEEEE. CDR3 length: 13 residues. V was clipped by 2 bases and J by 2 bases, with 6 bases between them. The CDR3 bases are TGTGCCAGCAGCTTAAGCCCCACAGATACGCAGTATTTT. Amino acid sequence: CASSLSPTDTQYF.

The rearrangement uses TRBV9 and TRBJ2-2; weak D call: TRBD1 (6 bases). The CDR3 is 15 amino acids. Trimming left V 0 bases short and J 5 bases short, with 11 bases between. From germline, CDR1 is SGDLS and CDR2 YYNGEE. The CDR3 reads CASSVGPGETGELFF. The CDR3 DNA sequence: TGTGCCAGCAGCGTAGGTCCAGGGGAAACCGGGGAGCTGTTTTTT.

The chain uses TRBV28 and TRBJ1-2; D might be TRBD1 (6 bases). Germline V CDR1 and CDR2: MDHEN, SYDVKM. V gave up 5 bases and J gave up 4 bases, with 17 bases separating them. The CDR3 loop spans 15 amino acids. CDR3 sequence (DNA): TGTGCCAGCAGTACGCAACTCTTGGACAGCTATGGCTACACCTTC. Its protein product is CASSTQLLDSYGYTF.

To note about this clone: At one end the junction does not follow the germline gene, possibly because of a read error. The J gene is TRBJ2-7, the V gene TRBV28, with 7 bases aligning to TRBD1. Germline values: CDR1 MDHEN, CDR2 SYDVKM. The CDR3 runs to 11 residues. DNA of the CDR3: TGTGCCAGCAGTCCCCAAGGGGGCGCGGTCTTC. Amino acid sequence: CASSPQGGAVF.

The chain couples TRBV7-9 to TRBJ1-4; a weak D match, TRBD1 (5 bases). The CDR3 sequence is 14 residues long. Per the germline V gene, CDR1 is SEHNR and CDR2 is FQNEAQ (reference sequence). Between the trimmed V and J ends, which lost 6 bases and 7 bases, there was a span of 15 bases. For the CDR3, the DNA is TGTGCCAGCAGAGCAGACAGCTTAGGTGAAAAACTGTTTTTT. Translated: CASRADSLGEKLFF.

The rearrangement uses TRBV28 and TRBJ2-5, with 8 bases lining up with TRBD2. After removal of 8 bases from V and 4 bases from J, the junction contained 18 bases not matched to a gene. This CDR3 comprises 17 residues. Germline values: CDR1 MDHEN, CDR2 SYDVKM. In DNA form, the CDR3 reads TGTGCCAGCGACGTTGGGGGTGCAGCGGGAGCGTCAGAGACCCAGTACTTC. Its protein product is CASDVGGAAGASETQYF.

The chain employs TRBV28 and TRBJ1-2, with 8 nucleotides matching TRBD1. J gave up 8 bases and V 8 bases, and 7 bases lay outside the gene matches. This CDR3 is 12 amino acids long. CDR1 and CDR2 from the germline V gene are MDHEN and SYDVKM. The CDR3 region is CASGTGPRGYTF. The CDR3 bases are TGTGCCAGCGGGACAGGCCCCCGCGGCTACACCTTC.

V and J are TRBV5-4 and TRBJ2-5; TRBD1 matches at 7 bases. The CDR3 consists of 14 residues. Germline CDR1 and CDR2: SGHNT and YYREEE (reference sequence). Trimming at V came to 6 bases and at J to 2 bases, leaving 7 bases not matched to a gene. Here the CDR3 DNA reads TGTGCCAGCAACAAGGGGACAGAGCAAGAGACCCAGTACTTC. Translating it yields CASNKGTEQETQYF.

V is TRBV25-1 and J is TRBJ1-2, with D uncertain. V shed 3 bases and J shed 10 bases, with 21 bases lying between them. The CDR3 consists of 15 residues. Germline V gives CDR1 MGHDK, CDR2 SYGVNS. This CDR3 reads CASSDGSGGFSDYTF. The CDR3, as DNA: TGTGCCAGCAGTGATGGCTCGGGAGGGTTTTCAGACTACACCTTC.

The chain joins TRBV7-3 to TRBJ2-2; D is possibly TRBD2 (6 bases). The V gene lost 6 bases and the J gene lost 7 bases, with 15 bases spanning the gap. The germline gives CDR1 SGHTA, CDR2 FQGTGA. The CDR3 loop spans 14 amino acids. The CDR3 loop reads CASRRPSDGGELFF. As DNA, the CDR3 is TGTGCCAGCAGACGACCTAGCGACGGCGGGGAGCTGTTTTTT.

Comment on this clone: This specimen includes other DNA sequences encoding the same CDR3. The chain is built from TRBV11-2 and TRBJ2-7; 11 nucleotides match TRBD2. Germline CDR1 is SGHAT and CDR2 is FQNNGV. The CDR3 is 15 residues long. The ends lost 5 bases at V and 2 bases at J; junction bases unmatched: 5. Written as DNA, the CDR3 is TGTGCCAGCAGCCTGGGACTAGCGGCCACCTACGAGCAGTACTTC. It specifies CASSLGLAATYEQYF.

The chain is built from TRBV9 and TRBJ2-1; D is possibly TRBD1 or TRBD2 (5 bases each). Trimming removed 0 bases at V and 6 bases at J, with 19 bases between. Germline CDR1 SGDLS, CDR2 YYNGEE. This CDR3 spans 17 amino acids. This CDR3 is CASSVDPRDLRGNEQFF. The DNA for the CDR3 is TGTGCCAGCAGCGTAGACCCCCGGGACCTTCGGGGCAATGAGCAGTTCTTC.

To note about this clone: This same CDR3 is encoded by further DNA sequences in the sample. This rearrangement joins TRBV9 to TRBJ1-5, with TRBD1 as a possible D gene (5 bases). Germline V gene lookup returns CDR1 SGDLS and CDR2 YYNGEE. The CDR3 length is 15 residues. V lost 2 bases and J 4 bases, leaving 13 bases between the germline ends. DNA for the CDR3: TGTGCCAGCAGCGTTGGGGCAGGGCCTAATCAGCCCCAGCATTTT. Protein product: CASSVGAGPNQPQHF.

The chain is built from TRBV18 and TRBJ2-2; 9 bases line up with TRBD1. V gave up 5 bases and J gave up 0 bases; unmatched junction bases: 4. The CDR3 covers 16 residues. CDR1 KGHSH and CDR2 LQKENI come from the germline V gene. The CDR3 protein is CASSSDRGTNTGELFF. DNA of the CDR3: TGTGCCAGCTCATCGGACAGGGGAACGAACACCGGGGAGCTGTTTTTT.

The V and J genes are TRBV5-1 and TRBJ2-3; D may be TRBD1 or TRBD2 (5 bases each). Trimming stripped 0 bases from V and 3 bases from J, with 14 bases between. This CDR3 is 16 amino acids long. Germline CDR1 reads SGHRS; CDR2 reads YFSETQ. DNA of the CDR3: TGCGCCAGCAGCTTGGTTGGGGGTTGGACGACAGATACGCAGTATTTT. Translating it yields CASSLVGGWTTDTQYF. Full variable domain (outside the CDR3, taken from reference TRBV5-1 and TRBJ2-3): KAGVTQTPRYLIKTRGQQVTLSCSPISGHRSVSWYQQTPGQGLQFLFEYFSETQRNKGNFPGRFSGRQFSNSRSEMNVSTLELGDSALYLCASSLVGGWTTDTQYFGPGTRLTVL.

This chain connects TRBV28 to TRBJ2-7; D is possibly TRBD1 (6 bases). The V gene lost 6 bases and the J gene lost 2 bases, with 11 bases spanning the gap. Germline CDR1 is MDHEN and CDR2 is SYDVKM. The CDR3 is made up of 13 amino acids. CDR3 protein: CASSSGQTYEQYF. The DNA of the CDR3 is TGTGCCAGCAGCTCCGGACAGACCTACGAGCAGTACTTC.

J is TRBJ1-2 and V is TRBV27; 7 bases fit TRBD1. The V and J ends lost 0 bases and 4 bases, in that order; junction bases with no gene match: 8. Per the germline V gene, CDR1 is MNHEY and CDR2 is SMNVEV (reference sequence). This CDR3 contains 16 residues. The CDR3 spells CASSLSRQGRGYGYTF. The CDR3 nucleotides read TGTGCCAGCAGTTTATCGCGACAGGGTAGGGGCTATGGCTACACCTTC.

The rearrangement uses TRBV9 and TRBJ2-7; 9 bases match TRBD1. This CDR3 spans 15 amino acids. Germline CDR1 reads SGDLS; CDR2 reads YYNGEE. The ends lost 4 bases at V and 5 bases at J; junction bases unmatched: 10. CDR3 bases: TGTGCCAGCAGCTCGGGACAGGGAGTAAATCACGAGCAGTACTTC. It encodes CASSSGQGVNHEQYF.

With regard to this clone: An end of the junction does not agree with germline; a read error may underlie this. The DNA of the CDR3 is TGCGCCAGCAGCCACTCCGGGGGGTTATCCCGGATCTTC. This encodes CASSHSGGLSRIF. This chain uses TRBV4-1 with TRBJ2-1; 7 bases agree with TRBD2. The germline V gene encodes CDR1 MGHRA and CDR2 YSYEKL. This CDR3 contains 13 residues.

As to this clone: The same CDR3 can be traced to other DNA sequences in this sample. The V and J genes are TRBV5-4 and TRBJ2-5; D not certain. From germline, CDR1 is SGHNT and CDR2 YYREEE (reference sequence). V was shortened by 0 bases and J by 5 bases, with 5 bases between the two germline ends. CDR3 size: 12 residues. CDR3 bases: TGTGCCAGCAGCTTGGATCAGGAGACCCAGTACTTC. Residues: CASSLDQETQYF.

CDR3 bases: TGTGCCAGCAGTTTAGGGGGCAACCAAGAGACCCAGTACTTC. It encodes CASSLGGNQETQYF. The chain links TRBV28 to TRBJ2-5; weak D call: TRBD1 (6 bases). CDR1 and CDR2 (germline): MDHEN, SYDVKM. This CDR3 comprises 14 residues. Trimming took 2 bases from V and 0 from J, leaving 7 bases between them.

The chain couples TRBV18 to TRBJ1-2, with 7 positions matching TRBD1. V gave up 5 bases and J gave up 3 bases; unmatched junction bases: 9. This CDR3 spans 15 amino acids. Germline V gives CDR1 KGHSH, CDR2 LQKENI. CDR3 sequence (DNA): TGTGCCAGCTCAGAAAACAGGGGTTACGACTATGGCTACACCTTC. Translating it yields CASSENRGYDYGYTF. Variable domain in full (rest from reference TRBV18 and TRBJ1-2): NAGVMQNPRHLVRRRGQEARLRCSPMKGHSHVYWYRQLPEEGLKFMVYLQKENIIDESGMPKERFSAEFPKEGPSILRIQQVVRGDSAAYFCASSENRGYDYGYTFGSGTRLTVV.

The chain employs TRBV28 and TRBJ2-5, with 8 bases matching TRBD2. The assigned J gene may be wrong: the sequence end matches TRBJ2-7 better. Germline V CDR1 and CDR2: MDHEN, SYDVKM. The CDR3 loop spans 12 amino acids. CDR3 residues: CASYRGGHEQYF. DNA of the CDR3: TGTGCCAGCTACCGGGGGGGCCACGAGCAGTACTTC.